These 21 T cell receptor beta chains share one sample of origin, sequenced in a study of blood T cell repertoires in COVID-19. Some clones are missing from TCRdb's copy, which holds only in-frame ones; the method was immunoSEQ multiplex PCR. The sample consists of approximately 310,000 clones, 85% of them appearing once. The sequenced sample was PBMCs or T cells enriched from blood (not recorded which). The receptors derive from a woman younger than 45 who had been exposed to COVID-19.

This clone was seen once. The V call is TRBV6-5, the J call TRBJ2-7; TRBD2 matches at 8 bases. This CDR3 has 13 residues. Germline V gene lookup returns CDR1 MNHEY and CDR2 SVGAGI. J lost 2 bases, V lost 7 bases, and 4 bases had no gene match. CDR3 sequence reads: CASTAGGAYEQYF. The CDR3, as DNA: TGTGCCAGCACGGCGGGAGGCGCCTACGAGCAGTACTTC.

With respect to this clone: Other nucleotide sequences in the sample specify the same CDR3. The rearrangement uses TRBV7-9 and TRBJ1-5; 7 bases match TRBD1. The CDR3 runs to 14 residues. Looked up from germline, CDR1 is SEHNR and CDR2 is FQNEAQ (reference sequence). V lost 3 bases, J lost 4 bases, and 3 bases stayed unmatched. For the CDR3, the DNA is TGTGCCAGCAGCTTGGACAGGTTGAATCAGCCCCAGCATTTT. This sequence encodes CASSLDRLNQPQHF.

This chain links TRBV28 with TRBJ1-3; 9 bases align to TRBD1. The trim removed 7 bases at V and 3 bases at J, leaving 7 bases unmatched. This CDR3 contains 15 residues. Per germline, CDR1 MDHEN and CDR2 SYDVKM. The CDR3 loop reads CASNKQGARGNTIYF. CDR3 bases: TGTGCCAGCAATAAACAGGGGGCGCGTGGAAACACCATATATTTT.

The V and J genes are TRBV29-1 and TRBJ1-4; no definite D call. The CDR3 runs 13 residues. The V end was cut by 5 bases, the J end by 6 bases, with 13 bases between. CDR1 SQVTM and CDR2 ANQGSEA come from the germline V gene. DNA of the CDR3: TGCAGCGTTCTACTGGTCAGCGATGAAAAACTGTTTTTT. Protein product: CSVLLVSDEKLFF.

The chain combines TRBV7-2 with TRBJ2-5, with D tentatively TRBD2 (5 bases). The CDR3 covers 16 residues. The germline CDR1 and CDR2 sequences are SGHTA and FQGNSA. Trimming removed 5 bases at V and 5 bases at J, with 21 bases between. The CDR3 loop is CASSGLLRERPETQYF. As DNA, the CDR3 is TGTGCCAGCAGCGGCCTCTTGAGGGAGCGTCCCGAGACCCAGTACTTC.

J is TRBJ1-2 and V is TRBV12-5; D is unclear. In germline, CDR1 is LGHNT, CDR2 FRNRAP. V was shortened by 0 bases and J by 4 bases, with 12 bases between the two germline ends. The CDR3 covers 15 residues. CDR3 residues: CASGLVPSVGYGYTF. The CDR3 nucleotides are TGTGCTAGTGGTTTGGTACCCTCGGTTGGCTATGGCTACACCTTC.

The chain has TRBV2 and TRBJ2-7; TRBD1 aligns across 11 bases. The CDR3 length is 15 residues. CDR1 SNHLY and CDR2 FYNNEI come from the germline V gene. With V trimmed by 6 bases and J by 7 bases, 11 bases remained unmatched. In DNA, the CDR3 is TGTGCCAGCAGAGAGGACAGGGGGCTCATGGGGGAGCAGTACTTC. Residues: CASREDRGLMGEQYF.

DNA for the CDR3: TGTGCCAGCAGCCAAAGTAACAGGGCGCGAGGCTACACCTTC. Its protein is CASSQSNRARGYTF. The chain is built from TRBV14 and TRBJ1-2; TRBD1 might be the D (6 bases). Germline V lookup: CDR1 SGHDN, CDR2 FVKESK. The V end lost 2 bases, the J end lost 8 bases, and 15 bases lay between the germline ends. This CDR3 is built from 14 residues.

This clone was seen a few times. V usage is TRBV28 and J usage is TRBJ1-4, with 7 bases lining up with TRBD1. CDR1 is MDHEN and CDR2 is SYDVKM in the germline V gene. This CDR3 has 16 residues. The trim removed 6 bases at V and 0 bases at J, leaving 7 bases unmatched. The CDR3, as DNA: TGTGCCAGCAGAAAGAGACAGGGCGCAACTAATGAAAAACTGTTTTTT. Its translation: CASRKRQGATNEKLFF.

This chain uses TRBV28 with TRBJ1-2; D not certain. The length of the CDR3 is 14 residues. V lost 1 base, J lost 2 bases, and 8 bases lay in between. Germline assignment: CDR1 MDHEN and CDR2 SYDVKM. CDR3 coding DNA: TGTGCCAGCAGTTTATCGTCCGGGAACTATGGCTACACCTTC. Translating it yields CASSLSSGNYGYTF.

This chain links TRBV12-3 or TRBV12-4 with TRBJ1-5; D is unclear. V lost 3 bases, J lost 0 bases, and 3 bases lay in between. The CDR3 covers 13 residues. This chain's CDR3 is CASSFGSNQPQHF. The CDR3 region has the DNA TGTGCCAGCAGTTTCGGTAGCAATCAGCCCCAGCATTTT.

The rearrangement joins TRBV27 to TRBJ2-3; TRBD2 agrees at 7 bases. This CDR3 region has 15 residues. CDR1 MNHEY and CDR2 SMNVEV come from the germline V gene (reference sequence). V was pared by 7 bases and J by 6 bases, with 13 bases of the junction left unmatched. CDR3 amino acids: CASTPGGGIADTQYF. In nucleotides, the CDR3 is TGTGCCAGCACCCCGGGGGGTGGTATTGCGGATACGCAGTATTTT.

This chain links TRBV27 with TRBJ1-1; 8 nucleotides align to TRBD1. The CDR3 totals 12 residues. Germline V CDR1 and CDR2: MNHEY, SMNVEV (reference sequence). J was trimmed by 10 bases and V by 3 bases; bases with no gene match: 4. DNA for the CDR3: TGTGCCAGCAGTTTCGACAGGGGAAGAGCTTTCTTT. Amino acid sequence: CASSFDRGRAFF.

The CDR3 spells CASSLVGTLQNTGELFF. DNA for the CDR3: TGTGCCAGCAGCTTAGTGGGGACTTTACAGAACACCGGGGAGCTGTTTTTT. The chain has TRBV7-2 and TRBJ2-2; TRBD2 is a possible D gene (6 bases). Germline V lookup: CDR1 SGHTA, CDR2 FQGNSA. This CDR3 is 17 amino acids long. The V and J ends lost 1 base and 1 base respectively, with 13 bases between them.

The CDR3 is CASSPPGTGNYEQYF. The CDR3 bases are TGTGCCAGCAGCCCCCCCGGGACAGGGAACTACGAGCAGTACTTC. V gene TRBV25-1 combines with J gene TRBJ2-7, with 9 bases identical to TRBD1. Looked up from germline, CDR1 is MGHDK and CDR2 is SYGVNS. The CDR3 runs 15 residues. The V and J ends lost 6 bases and 3 bases, in that order; junction bases with no gene match: 9.

The V gene is TRBV6-5, the J gene TRBJ2-2; 8 positions match TRBD1. After removal of 6 bases from V and 5 bases from J, the junction contained 8 bases not matched to a gene. The CDR3 is 15 amino acids. Germline V CDR1 and CDR2: MNHEY, SVGAGI. The CDR3 loop is CASSFGQGITGELFF. The CDR3 DNA sequence: TGTGCCAGCAGCTTCGGACAGGGTATTACCGGGGAGCTGTTTTTT.

This chain links TRBV4-2 with TRBJ1-1; TRBD1 matches 10 bases. The CDR3 totals 16 residues. Germline V gene lookup returns CDR1 LGHNA and CDR2 YNFKEQ. The V segment lost 0 bases and the J segment 6 bases; nucleotides outside the gene matches: 7. CDR3 residues: CASSQDLGQGTPEAFF. CDR3 in DNA: TGTGCCAGCAGCCAAGATTTGGGACAGGGGACCCCTGAAGCTTTCTTT.

The chain couples TRBV7-9 to TRBJ2-7, with a tentative D call TRBD1 (6 bases). There are 16 residues in the CDR3. Germline-derived CDR1 and CDR2 are SEHNR and FQNEAQ (reference sequence). Trimming pared 4 bases from V and 0 bases from J, leaving 16 bases between. CDR3 sequence reads: CASSSTPQGSSYEQYF. The CDR3 DNA reads TGTGCCAGCAGCTCTACCCCCCAGGGGAGCTCCTACGAGCAGTACTTC.

J is TRBJ1-5 and V is TRBV28; maybe TRBD1 (5 bases). Germline CDR1 and CDR2: MDHEN and SYDVKM. V lost 4 bases and J lost 3, with 7 bases in between. This CDR3 spans 13 amino acids. This CDR3 reads CASSWGSNQPQHF. The CDR3 bases are TGTGCCAGCAGTTGGGGCTCCAATCAGCCCCAGCATTTT.

This chain uses TRBV9 with TRBJ1-2; D is unresolved. The germline gives CDR1 SGDLS, CDR2 YYNGEE. V was trimmed by 0 bases and J by 5 bases, leaving 14 bases between them. The CDR3 has 15 amino acids. The CDR3: CASSVAAGSGYGYTF. The CDR3 DNA sequence: TGTGCCAGCAGCGTAGCGGCAGGAAGTGGGTATGGCTACACCTTC.

This chain connects TRBV5-8 to TRBJ1-5; no firm D call. The V and J ends lost 0 bases and 4 bases respectively, with 5 bases between them. This CDR3 spans 13 amino acids. CDR1 is SGHTS and CDR2 is YDEGEE in the germline V gene. The CDR3 coding sequence is TGTGCCAGCAGCTTGGGACAAAATCAGCCCCAGCATTTT. Translated, it gives CASSLGQNQPQHF.